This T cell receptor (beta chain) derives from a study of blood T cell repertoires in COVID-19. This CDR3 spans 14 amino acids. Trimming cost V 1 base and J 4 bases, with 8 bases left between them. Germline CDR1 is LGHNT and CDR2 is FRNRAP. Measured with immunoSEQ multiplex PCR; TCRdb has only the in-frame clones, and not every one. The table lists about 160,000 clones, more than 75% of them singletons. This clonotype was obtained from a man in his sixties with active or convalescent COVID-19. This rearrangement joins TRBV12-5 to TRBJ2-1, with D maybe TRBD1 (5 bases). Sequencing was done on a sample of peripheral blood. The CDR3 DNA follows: TGTGCTAGTGGTTTGGAGGGGATATACAATGAGCAGTTCTTC. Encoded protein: CASGLEGIYNEQFF.